The 18 T cell receptor beta chains in this list originate from one sample, sequenced in a study of CD8 T cells in Susac syndrome. RNA, at roughly 0.45 to 1 ug, was reverse transcribed with random hexamers. TCRdb reanalysed the immunoSEQ multiplex PCR reads using MiXCR and keeps one entry per CDR3 protein. In the table there are 150,000 to 200,000 distinct CDR3 sequences, approximately 94% of which are singletons. The sample was CD4+ T cells from PBMCs. All receptors derive from a human donor with Susac syndrome.

The chain combines TRBV5-4 with TRBJ1-1, with D possibly TRBD1 on 5 matching bases. The CDR3 extends over 15 amino acids. In germline, CDR1 is SGHNT, CDR2 YYREEE (reference sequence). Trimming cost V 6 bases and J 0 bases, with 15 bases left between them. This CDR3 is CASTVRGGVNTEAFF. CDR3 bases: TGTGCCAGCACTGTAAGAGGAGGGGTGAACACTGAAGCTTTCTTT. The full variable domain, in which reference TRBV5-4 and TRBJ1-1 provide the parts outside the CDR3, is ETGVTQSPTHLIKTRGQQVTLRCSSQSGHNTVSWYQQALGQGPQFIFQYYREEENGRGNFPPRFSGLQFPNYSSELNVNALELDDSALYLCASTVRGGVNTEAFFGQGTRLTVV.

V and J are TRBV4-3 and TRBJ2-5, with unresolved D. The better agreement between TRBJ2-7 and the DNA end casts doubt on the J call. CDR1 is LGHNA, CDR2 YSLEER, per germline. The CDR3 is 15 amino acids. The CDR3 DNA sequence: TGCGCCAGCAGCCAAGATTGGACCCGCTTCTACGAGCAGTACTTC. Residues: CASSQDWTRFYEQYF.

The chain combines TRBV20-1 with TRBJ1-1; D gene uncertain. The CDR3 totals 11 residues. In germline, CDR1 is DFQATT, CDR2 SNEGSKA (reference sequence). CDR3 protein: CTSVQMGEAFF. CDR3 nucleotides: TGCACCTCCGTCCAGATGGGTGAAGCTTTCTTT.

The gene calls are TRBV7-2 and TRBJ2-5, with TRBD1 matching 9 bases. V dropped 5 bases and J dropped 4; count of bases not matched to a gene: 5. Looked up from germline, CDR1 is SGHTA and CDR2 is FQGNSA. The CDR3 sequence is 14 residues long. CDR3 coding DNA: TGTGCCAGCAGCCGCGACAGGGGGGGAGAGACCCAGTACTTC. Translated: CASSRDRGGETQYF.

V is TRBV25-1 and J is TRBJ1-5; TRBD1 is a possible D gene (6 bases). V was clipped by 4 bases and J by 2 bases, with 15 bases between them. Germline loops: CDR1 MGHDK, CDR2 SYGVNS. The CDR3 loop spans 16 amino acids. CDR3 DNA sequence: TGTGCCAGCAGTGGAAAAATGGACAGAGGCAATCAGCCCCAGCATTTT. Encoded protein: CASSGKMDRGNQPQHF.

The chain couples TRBV30 to TRBJ1-2; TRBD1 is a possible D gene (6 bases). Germline V gene sequence: CDR1 GTSNPN, CDR2 SVGIG (reference sequence). The V end was cut by 2 bases, the J end by 2 bases, with 9 bases between. The CDR3 is 13 residues long. The CDR3 DNA sequence: TGTGCCTGGAGTTTTACAGGGAACTATGGCTACACCTTC. Its translation: CAWSFTGNYGYTF.

This clonotype appeared once. The J gene is TRBJ2-7, the V gene TRBV12-3 or TRBV12-4; no clear D. The length of the CDR3 is 11 residues. Trimming shortened V by 1 base and J by 5 bases, and 3 bases separated the two germline ends. CDR3 nucleotides: TGTGCCAGCAGTTTAGTCGACGAGCAGTACTTC. It specifies CASSLVDEQYF.

The rearrangement links TRBV12-3 or TRBV12-4 to TRBJ2-1; D may correspond to TRBD1 or TRBD2 (5 bases each). There are 14 residues in the CDR3. The V gene lost 2 bases and the J gene lost 8 bases, with 13 bases spanning the gap. The CDR3 DNA reads as TGTGCCAGCAGTTTACGTCGGGGCGAGGATGAGCAGTTCTTC. Translation: CASSLRRGEDEQFF.

The chain links TRBV4-2 to TRBJ1-5, with D possibly being TRBD1 (5 bases). The CDR3 totals 15 residues. The germline V gene encodes CDR1 LGHNA and CDR2 YNFKEQ. V was shortened by 1 base and J by 0 bases, with 7 bases between the two germline ends. For the CDR3, the DNA is TGTGCCAGCAGCCAAGGGGACGGTAGCAATCAGCCCCAGCATTTT. Residues: CASSQGDGSNQPQHF.

The chain uses TRBV14 and TRBJ2-2; possible D gene TRBD1, 6 bases. This CDR3 has 15 amino acids. Germline lookup yields CDR1 SGHDN and CDR2 FVKESK. V was trimmed by 6 bases and J by 5 bases, leaving 16 bases between them. The CDR3 sequence is CASSTIGTRTGELFF. CDR3 in DNA: TGTGCCAGCAGTACCATCGGGACACGGACCGGGGAGCTGTTTTTT.

The J gene is TRBJ1-1, the V gene TRBV9; no clear D gene. CDR1 and CDR2 (germline): SGDLS, YYNGEE. Deletions cut 4 bases from V and 3 bases from J, with 22 bases between. The CDR3 runs to 17 residues. CDR3 coding DNA: TGTGCCAGCAGCCCCCCGGCCGGGGTGATATTGGACACTGAAGCTTTCTTT. This sequence encodes CASSPPAGVILDTEAFF.

The rearrangement links TRBV4-3 to TRBJ2-7; 7 positions match TRBD1. Germline lookup yields CDR1 LGHNA and CDR2 YSLEER. The trim removed 4 bases at V and 1 base at J, leaving 4 bases unmatched. The CDR3 has 14 amino acids. The CDR3 DNA follows: TGCGCCAGCAGCCGGACAGGTTCTTCCTACGAGCAGTACTTC. It yields the protein CASSRTGSSYEQYF.

The rearrangement uses TRBV13 and TRBJ2-5, with no clear D. The CDR3 is made up of 14 amino acids. Trimming stripped 2 bases from V and 1 base from J, with 8 bases between. The germline CDR1 and CDR2 sequences are PRHDT and FYEKMQ (reference sequence). The chain's CDR3 is CASSLSHTQETQYF. The CDR3 DNA sequence: TGTGCCAGCAGCTTAAGTCATACCCAAGAGACCCAGTACTTC.

V gene TRBV27 combines with J gene TRBJ2-4, with TRBD1 identical over 7 bases. The CDR3 has 16 residues. V was clipped by 5 bases and J by 1 base; unmatched bases: 8. Germline V lookup: CDR1 MNHEY, CDR2 SMNVEV (reference sequence). CDR3 residues: CASSTDRMMAKNIQYF. CDR3 bases: TGTGCCAGCAGTACGGACAGGATGATGGCCAAAAACATTCAGTACTTC.

The chain uses TRBV20-1 and TRBJ2-5; possibly TRBD1 or TRBD2 for D (7 bases each). The CDR3 consists of 13 residues. V lost 5 bases and J 7 bases, leaving 17 bases between the germline ends. Germline values: CDR1 DFQATT, CDR2 SNEGSKA (reference sequence). CDR3 region: CSASTGRDGTQYF. In DNA, the CDR3 is TGCAGTGCTTCGACAGGGAGGGACGGGACCCAGTACTTC.

This chain uses TRBV9 with TRBJ2-2; D gene ambiguous. This CDR3 has 13 amino acids. V lost 6 bases and J lost 7, with 13 bases in between. The germline V gene has CDR1 SGDLS and CDR2 YYNGEE. Here the CDR3 reads CASTGSNIGELFF. CDR3 DNA sequence: TGTGCCAGCACCGGGTCCAATATCGGGGAGCTGTTTTTT.

The V call is TRBV18, the J call TRBJ1-6, with D maybe TRBD1 (5 bases). Trimming cost V 2 bases and J 6 bases, with 11 bases left between them. CDR1 is KGHSH and CDR2 is LQKENI in the germline V gene. The CDR3 sequence is 15 residues long. CDR3 coding DNA: TGTGCCAGCTCACCAGATGGGGGGATTAATTCACCCCTCCACTTT. It is translated as CASSPDGGINSPLHF.

This chain links TRBV5-6 with TRBJ2-7; no definite D call. The CDR3 is 11 residues long. Trimming removed 5 bases from V and 4 bases from J, with 7 bases in between. Per germline, CDR1 SGHDT and CDR2 YYEEEE. This chain's CDR3 is CASSNGYEQYF. In DNA, the CDR3 is TGTGCCAGCAGTAATGGATACGAGCAGTACTTC. The full variable domain, its missing parts supplied by reference TRBV5-6 and TRBJ2-7, is DAGVTQSPTHLIKTRGQQVTLRCSPKSGHDTVSWYQQALGQGPQFIFQYYEEEERQRGNFPDRFSGHQFPNYSSELNVNALLLGDSALYLCASSNGYEQYFGPGTRLTVT.